The 22 T cell receptor beta chains below come from one sample, sequenced in a study of blood T cell repertoires in COVID-19. Sequenced by immunoSEQ multiplex PCR; TCRdb stores in-frame clones only, minus some. The data contain tens of thousands of clones, about 88% of them singletons. The sample consisted of peripheral blood. Receptors originate from a man between 65 and 85 years old with acute or convalescent COVID-19.

A few counts support this clone. The chain combines TRBV12-3 or TRBV12-4 with TRBJ1-2, with 9 bases that match TRBD1. V gave up 5 bases and J gave up 8 bases; unmatched junction bases: 6. The CDR3 is made up of 13 amino acids. CDR3 sequence reads: CASSRDRVQGYTF. The CDR3, as DNA: TGTGCCAGCAGTAGGGACAGGGTCCAGGGCTACACCTTC.

This sequence joins TRBV4-3 and TRBJ2-5; a weak D match, TRBD1 (6 bases). Deletions cut 0 bases from V and 4 bases from J, with 15 bases between. The CDR3 loop spans 16 amino acids. Germline CDR1 LGHNA, CDR2 YSLEER. CDR3 sequence reads: CASSQDLSGDGETQYF. The CDR3 DNA reads as TGCGCCAGCAGCCAAGATTTATCAGGGGACGGAGAGACCCAGTACTTC.

This chain connects TRBV19 to TRBJ1-4; 11 nucleotides align to TRBD1. The CDR3 totals 17 residues. Per germline, CDR1 LNHDA and CDR2 SQIVND (reference sequence). V trimming: 4 bases; J trimming: 7 bases; junction bases outside the gene matches: 11. The CDR3 here is CASSSGTGGNYGEKLFF. The CDR3 nucleotides read TGTGCCAGTAGTAGCGGGACAGGGGGGAACTATGGTGAAAAACTGTTTTTT.

This clone has a handful of counts. The chain links TRBV7-2 to TRBJ1-1; unclear D gene. Trimming pared 1 base from V and 1 base from J, leaving 7 bases between. The CDR3 covers 14 residues. The germline gives CDR1 SGHTA, CDR2 FQGNSA. The CDR3: CASSLGPRNTEAFF. The CDR3 DNA reads TGTGCCAGCAGCTTAGGGCCCCGGAACACTGAAGCTTTCTTT.

The chain employs TRBV5-1 and TRBJ2-5; the D is unclear. This CDR3 has 14 amino acids. Trimming removed 3 bases from V and 4 bases from J, with 13 bases in between. From germline, CDR1 is SGHRS and CDR2 YFSETQ. The CDR3 loop is CASSSEGARETQYF. CDR3 in DNA: TGCGCCAGCAGCTCCGAAGGAGCCCGAGAGACCCAGTACTTC. The whole variable domain, remainder taken from reference TRBV5-1 and TRBJ2-5, is KAGVTQTPRYLIKTRGQQVTLSCSPISGHRSVSWYQQTPGQGLQFLFEYFSETQRNKGNFPGRFSGRQFSNSRSEMNVSTLELGDSALYLCASSSEGARETQYFGPGTRLLVL.

The chain carries TRBV19 and TRBJ1-1; TRBD1 might be the D (5 bases). Trimming took off 2 bases at V and 1 base at J, with 11 bases between the two ends. The CDR3 loop spans 15 amino acids. Germline V gives CDR1 LNHDA, CDR2 SQIVND (reference sequence). As DNA, the CDR3 is TGTGCCAGTAGTATAATTTGGACACGGAACACTGAAGCTTTCTTT. This gives the protein CASSIIWTRNTEAFF.

J is TRBJ1-4 and V is TRBV5-5; perhaps TRBD1 as D (6 bases). CDR3 length: 16 amino acids. V was cut by 0 bases and J by 8 bases, with 17 bases left in between. CDR1 SGHKS and CDR2 YYEKEE come from the germline V gene (reference sequence). CDR3 loop: CASSLGNRAVGEKLFF. The CDR3 bases are TGTGCCAGCAGCTTGGGAAACAGGGCTGTAGGGGAAAAACTGTTTTTT. The entire variable domain, with the rest obtained from reference TRBV5-5 and TRBJ1-4, is as follows: DAGVTQSPTHLIKTRGQQVTLRCSPISGHKSVSWYQQVLGQGPQFIFQYYEKEERGRGNFPDRFSARQFPNYSSELNVNALLLGDSALYLCASSLGNRAVGEKLFFGSGTQLSVL.

The rearrangement uses TRBV18 and TRBJ1-2; the match to TRBD1 covers 9 bases. CDR1 and CDR2 (germline): KGHSH, LQKENI. The CDR3 is made up of 15 amino acids. The ends lost 3 bases at V and 4 bases at J; junction bases unmatched: 6. CDR3 nucleotide sequence: TGTGCCAGCTCACCCCCGACAGGGGGAGGCTATGGCTACACCTTC. Translated, it gives CASSPPTGGGYGYTF.

The chain links TRBV24-1 to TRBJ2-2, with TRBD1 matching 8 bases. The germline CDR1 and CDR2 sequences are KGHDR and SFDVKD. V lost 4 bases to trimming and J lost 4 bases; unmatched junction nucleotides: 4. The CDR3 has 15 amino acids. CDR3 sequence: CATSDSTGGTGELFF. CDR3 sequence (DNA): TGTGCCACCAGTGACTCTACAGGGGGCACCGGGGAGCTGTTTTTT.

This clone was seen more than once but under ten times. This chain joins TRBV25-1 and TRBJ2-7, with 9 bases lining up with TRBD1. Unmatched junction bases numbered 6, after V lost 6 bases and J lost 6 bases. Germline V gene sequence: CDR1 MGHDK, CDR2 SYGVNS. CDR3 length: 13 residues. The CDR3 here is CASSHRGLGEQYF. In DNA, the CDR3 is TGTGCCAGCAGCCACAGGGGGCTTGGCGAGCAGTACTTC.

The gene calls are TRBV30 and TRBJ1-1, with a possible D match to TRBD1 (5 bases). The CDR3 covers 14 residues. The germline V gene has CDR1 GTSNPN and CDR2 SVGIG (reference sequence). V gave up 3 bases and J gave up 0 bases, with 11 bases separating them. DNA for the CDR3: TGTGCCTGGAGACGACAGACAATGAACACTGAAGCTTTCTTT. It is translated as CAWRRQTMNTEAFF. The whole variable domain, remainder taken from reference TRBV30 and TRBJ1-1, is SQTIHQWPATLVQPVGSPLSLECTVEGTSNPNLYWYRQAAGRGLQLLFYSVGIGQISSEVPQNLSASRPQDRQFILSSKKLLLSDSGFYLCAWRRQTMNTEAFFGQGTRLTVV.

The CDR3, as DNA: TGTGCCAGCAATGTGGGACAGGGGGTGGTTGAGCAGTTCTTC. Encoded protein: CASNVGQGVVEQFF. This chain uses TRBV9 with TRBJ2-1, with 11 nucleotides matching TRBD1. Germline values: CDR1 SGDLS, CDR2 YYNGEE. The CDR3 is made up of 14 amino acids. V was clipped by 6 bases and J by 9 bases; unmatched bases: 8.

The genes are TRBV19 and TRBJ1-1, with a possible D match to TRBD1 (6 bases). The CDR3 runs 16 residues. CDR1 and CDR2 from the germline V gene are LNHDA and SQIVND (reference sequence). The V gene lost 7 bases and the J gene lost 8 bases, with 26 bases spanning the gap. CDR3 protein: CASTVYLSTGLSEAFF. The CDR3 coding sequence is TGTGCCAGTACCGTATATTTATCCACAGGGTTGTCAGAAGCTTTCTTT. Combining the CDR3 with reference TRBV19 and TRBJ1-1 gives the whole variable domain DGGITQSPKYLFRKEGQNVTLSCEQNLNHDAMYWYRQDPGQGLRLIYYSQIVNDFQKGDIAEGYSVSREKKESFPLTVTSAQKNPTAFYLCASTVYLSTGLSEAFFGQGTRLTVV.

V is TRBV19 and J is TRBJ1-1; maybe TRBD1 (6 bases). The CDR3 is made up of 15 amino acids. Trimming shortened V by 7 bases and J by 8 bases, and 23 bases separated the two germline ends. From germline, CDR1 is LNHDA and CDR2 SQIVND (reference sequence). DNA of the CDR3: TGTGCCAGTACCAGTATCCCCTTCTTCGGACAGGAAGCTTTCTTT. Translating it yields CASTSIPFFGQEAFF.

The chain is built from TRBV7-3 and TRBJ2-1, with TRBD2 matching over 9 bases. The V segment lost 0 bases and the J segment 6 bases; nucleotides outside the gene matches: 12. CDR3 length equals 18 residues. Germline V gene sequence: CDR1 SGHTA, CDR2 FQGTGA. This chain's CDR3 is CASSLTYSGLAGPNEQFF. The DNA for the CDR3 is TGTGCCAGCAGCTTAACGTATTCGGGACTAGCAGGTCCCAATGAGCAGTTCTTC.

V and J are TRBV11-3 and TRBJ2-2; perhaps TRBD2 as D (7 bases). V dropped 1 base and J dropped 6 bases, with 21 bases sitting between them. The CDR3 covers 18 residues. From germline, CDR1 is SGHNT and CDR2 YENEEA. The CDR3 DNA reads as TGTGCCAGCAGCTTAGTTCCTCGGGGGGCGCGTATGTCCGGGGAGCTGTTTTTT. This codes for CASSLVPRGARMSGELFF.

In this sample, this clone turned up once. The chain couples TRBV5-1 to TRBJ2-3; tentative D call: TRBD2 (7 bases). CDR1 is SGHRS, CDR2 YFSETQ, per germline. The CDR3 contains 15 residues. Trimming shortened V by 1 base and J by 4 bases, and 13 bases separated the two germline ends. The DNA of the CDR3 is TGCGCCAGCAGCTTGCAGCTCGGGGGGCCAGATACGCAGTATTTT. This sequence encodes CASSLQLGGPDTQYF.

The J gene is TRBJ2-3, the V gene TRBV29-1, with 7 bases matching TRBD1. V lost 1 base to trimming and J lost 0 bases; unmatched junction nucleotides: 4. CDR3 length: 15 residues. Germline lookup yields CDR1 SQVTM and CDR2 ANQGSEA. CDR3 coding DNA: TGCAGCGTTGAAGCTCCGGGACAGAGCACAGATACGCAGTATTTT. Residues: CSVEAPGQSTDTQYF.

The V gene is TRBV7-2, the J gene TRBJ1-2; 8 nucleotides match TRBD1. CDR1 is SGHTA and CDR2 is FQGNSA in the germline V gene. J lost 4 bases, V lost 2 bases, and 6 bases had no gene match. The CDR3 has 15 residues. In DNA, the CDR3 is TGTGCCAGCAGCTTACGCTCGGACAGGGCCTATGGCTACACCTTC. The encoded protein is CASSLRSDRAYGYTF.

This chain uses TRBV11-1 with TRBJ1-1; the match to TRBD1 covers 8 bases. This CDR3 comprises 14 residues. Trimming took 1 base from V and 5 from J; bases not matched to a gene: 3. CDR1 SGHAT and CDR2 FQDESV come from the germline V gene (reference sequence). The CDR3 is CASSLGRGLTEAFF. Written as DNA, the CDR3 is TGTGCCAGCAGCTTAGGCAGGGGGCTTACTGAAGCTTTCTTT.

The chain has TRBV6-5 and TRBJ1-3, with D uncertain. The germline V and J ends were trimmed by 3 bases and 0 bases, with 12 bases remaining between them. The CDR3 spans 16 residues. CDR1 and CDR2 (germline): MNHEY, SVGAGI. This CDR3 reads CASSYTAAYSGNTIYF. CDR3 sequence (DNA): TGTGCCAGCAGTTATACTGCTGCCTACTCTGGAAACACCATATATTTT.

In its sample, this clone was seen once. This chain connects TRBV18 to TRBJ1-2, with D tentatively TRBD1 (5 bases). V shed 2 bases and J shed 8 bases, with 15 bases lying between them. CDR1 and CDR2 from the germline V gene are KGHSH and LQKENI. The CDR3 spans 14 residues. The CDR3 nucleotides read TGTGCCAGCTCACCAAATAGGGGCCGTCAAGGCTACACCTTC. Its translation is CASSPNRGRQGYTF.